Detailed here is one TCR beta chain. The data are from a study of blood T cell repertoires in COVID-19. Per germline, CDR1 MDHEN and CDR2 SYDVKM. There are 11 residues in the CDR3. Trimming left V 6 bases short and J 5 bases short, with 8 bases between. Methods used by the authors: The assay estimated nucleated cells by amplifying reference gene primers. Generated by immunoSEQ multiplex PCR, the TCRdb table keeps only in-frame clones and is missing some. V and J calls and clone size are those listed in that table; D and trimming were worked out from the DNA. The sample has some 220,000 clones; more than 75% are singletons.

The source is a man aged 50-60 years who had recovered from COVID-19. The sequencing input was peripheral blood. The rearrangement joins TRBV28 to TRBJ2-7; D remains ambiguous. The CDR3 region is CASRLSDEQYF. The CDR3 DNA reads TGTGCCAGCAGGCTATCCGACGAGCAGTACTTC.